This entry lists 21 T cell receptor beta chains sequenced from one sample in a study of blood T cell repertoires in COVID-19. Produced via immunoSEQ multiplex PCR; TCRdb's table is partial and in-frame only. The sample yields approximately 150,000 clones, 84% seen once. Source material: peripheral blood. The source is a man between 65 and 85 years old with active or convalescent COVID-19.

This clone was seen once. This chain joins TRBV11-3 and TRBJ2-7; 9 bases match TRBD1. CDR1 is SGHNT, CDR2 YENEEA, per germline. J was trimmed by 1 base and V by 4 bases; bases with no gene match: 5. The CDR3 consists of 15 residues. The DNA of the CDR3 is TGTGCCAGCAGCTCCTGGACAGGGGATTCCTACGAGCAGTACTTC. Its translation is CASSSWTGDSYEQYF.

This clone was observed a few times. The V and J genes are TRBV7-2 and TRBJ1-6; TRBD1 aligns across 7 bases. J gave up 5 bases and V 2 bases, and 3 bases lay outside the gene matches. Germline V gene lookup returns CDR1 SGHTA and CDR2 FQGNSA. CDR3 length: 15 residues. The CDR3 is CASSLRDRHNSPLHF. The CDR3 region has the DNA TGTGCCAGCAGCTTACGGGACAGACATAATTCACCCCTCCACTTT.

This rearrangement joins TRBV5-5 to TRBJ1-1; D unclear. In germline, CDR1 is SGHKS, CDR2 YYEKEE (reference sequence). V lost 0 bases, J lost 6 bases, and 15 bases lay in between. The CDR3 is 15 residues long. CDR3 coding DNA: TGTGCCAGCAGCTTGGTGAAACAGCCAGGCGCTGAAGCTTTCTTT. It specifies CASSLVKQPGAEAFF.

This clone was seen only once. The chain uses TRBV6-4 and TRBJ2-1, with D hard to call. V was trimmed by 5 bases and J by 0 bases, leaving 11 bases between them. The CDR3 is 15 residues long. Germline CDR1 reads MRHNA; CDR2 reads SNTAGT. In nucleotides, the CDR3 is TGTGCCAGCAGTCATAGCTTCGGCTCCTACAATGAGCAGTTCTTC. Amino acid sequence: CASSHSFGSYNEQFF.

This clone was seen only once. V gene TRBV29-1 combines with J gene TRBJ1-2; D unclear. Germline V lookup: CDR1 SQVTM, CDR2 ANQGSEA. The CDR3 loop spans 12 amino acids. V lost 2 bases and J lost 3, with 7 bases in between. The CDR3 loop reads CSVESRHYGYTF. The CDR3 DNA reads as TGCAGCGTTGAAAGCCGCCACTATGGCTACACCTTC.

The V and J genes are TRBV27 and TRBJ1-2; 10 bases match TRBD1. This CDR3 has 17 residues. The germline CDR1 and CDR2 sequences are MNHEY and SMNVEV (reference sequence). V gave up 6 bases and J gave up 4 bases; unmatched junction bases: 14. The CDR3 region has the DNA TGTGCCAGCAGCTCACTCGGGACAGGGGCCGCGGCCTATGGCTACACCTTC. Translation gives CASSSLGTGAAAYGYTF.

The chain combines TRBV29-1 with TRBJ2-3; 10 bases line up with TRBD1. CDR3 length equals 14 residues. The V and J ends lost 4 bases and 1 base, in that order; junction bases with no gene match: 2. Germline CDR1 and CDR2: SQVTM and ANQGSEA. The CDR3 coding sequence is TGCAGCGTTGCAGGACAGGGGGGCACAGATACGCAGTATTTT. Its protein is CSVAGQGGTDTQYF.

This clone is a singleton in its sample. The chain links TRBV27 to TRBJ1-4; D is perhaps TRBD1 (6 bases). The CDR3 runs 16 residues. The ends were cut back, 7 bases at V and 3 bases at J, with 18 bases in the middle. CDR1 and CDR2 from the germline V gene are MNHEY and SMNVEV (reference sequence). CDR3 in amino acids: CASIRTARAPNEKLFF. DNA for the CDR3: TGTGCCAGCATCCGGACAGCCAGGGCACCTAATGAAAAACTGTTTTTT.

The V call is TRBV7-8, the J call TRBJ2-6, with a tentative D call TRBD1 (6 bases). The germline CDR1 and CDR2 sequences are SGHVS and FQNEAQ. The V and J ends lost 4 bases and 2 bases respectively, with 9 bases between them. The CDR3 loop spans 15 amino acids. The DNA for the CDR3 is TGTGCCAGCAGCTCACAGGGAGCTGGGGCCAACGTCCTGACTTTC. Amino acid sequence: CASSSQGAGANVLTF.

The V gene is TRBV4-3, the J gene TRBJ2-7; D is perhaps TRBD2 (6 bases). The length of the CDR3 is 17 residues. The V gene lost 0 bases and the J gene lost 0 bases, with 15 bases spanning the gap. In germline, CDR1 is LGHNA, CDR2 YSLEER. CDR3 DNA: TGCGCCAGCAGCCAAGAGCGGGACGGCCCTAGCTCCTACGAGCAGTACTTC. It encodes CASSQERDGPSSYEQYF.

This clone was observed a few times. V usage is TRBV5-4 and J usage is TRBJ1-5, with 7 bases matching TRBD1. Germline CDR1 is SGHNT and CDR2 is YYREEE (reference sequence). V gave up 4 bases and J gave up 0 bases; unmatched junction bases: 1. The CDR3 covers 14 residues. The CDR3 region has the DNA TGTGCCAGCAGCACAGGGGCTAGCAATCAGCCCCAGCATTTT. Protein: CASSTGASNQPQHF. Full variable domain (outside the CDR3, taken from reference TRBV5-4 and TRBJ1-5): ETGVTQSPTHLIKTRGQQVTLRCSSQSGHNTVSWYQQALGQGPQFIFQYYREEENGRGNFPPRFSGLQFPNYSSELNVNALELDDSALYLCASSTGASNQPQHFGDGTRLSIL.

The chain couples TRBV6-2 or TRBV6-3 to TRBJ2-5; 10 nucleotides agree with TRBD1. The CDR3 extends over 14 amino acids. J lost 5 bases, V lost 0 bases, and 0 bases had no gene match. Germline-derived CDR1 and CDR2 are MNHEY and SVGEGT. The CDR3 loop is CASSYSDRGETQYF. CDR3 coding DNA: TGTGCCAGCAGTTACTCGGACAGGGGGGAGACCCAGTACTTC.

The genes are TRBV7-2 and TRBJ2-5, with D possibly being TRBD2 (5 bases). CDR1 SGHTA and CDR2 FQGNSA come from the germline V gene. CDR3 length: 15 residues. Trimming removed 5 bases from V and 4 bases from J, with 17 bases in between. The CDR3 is CASSLSGLSGETQYF. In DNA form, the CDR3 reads TGTGCCAGCAGCCTCTCTGGACTGTCCGGAGAGACCCAGTACTTC.

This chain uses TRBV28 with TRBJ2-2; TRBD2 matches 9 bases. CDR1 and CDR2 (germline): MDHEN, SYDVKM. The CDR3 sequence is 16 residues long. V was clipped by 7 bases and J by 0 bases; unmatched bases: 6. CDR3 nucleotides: TGTGCCAGCAAGGGGACTAGCTTAACGAACACCGGGGAGCTGTTTTTT. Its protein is CASKGTSLTNTGELFF.

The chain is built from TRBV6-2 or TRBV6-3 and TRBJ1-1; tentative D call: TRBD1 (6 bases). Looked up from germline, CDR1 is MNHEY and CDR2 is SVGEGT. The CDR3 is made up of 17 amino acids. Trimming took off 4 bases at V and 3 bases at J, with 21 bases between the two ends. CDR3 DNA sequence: TGTGCCAGCAGTTTGTGGCCCAACAGGGAAGGCGACACTGAAGCTTTCTTT. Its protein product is CASSLWPNREGDTEAFF.

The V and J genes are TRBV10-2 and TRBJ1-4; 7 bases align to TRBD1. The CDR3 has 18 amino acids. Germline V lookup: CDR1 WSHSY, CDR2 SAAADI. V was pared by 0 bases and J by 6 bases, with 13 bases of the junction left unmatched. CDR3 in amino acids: CASSESGQTGIWDEKLFF. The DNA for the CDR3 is TGCGCCAGCAGTGAGTCGGGACAGACTGGAATATGGGATGAAAAACTGTTTTTT.

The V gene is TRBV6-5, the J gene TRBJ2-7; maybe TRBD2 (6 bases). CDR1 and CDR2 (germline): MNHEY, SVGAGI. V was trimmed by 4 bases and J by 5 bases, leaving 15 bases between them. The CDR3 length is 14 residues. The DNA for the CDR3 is TGTGCCAGCAGTTCCTCGGGACTGGAGGACGAGCAGTACTTC. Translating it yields CASSSSGLEDEQYF.

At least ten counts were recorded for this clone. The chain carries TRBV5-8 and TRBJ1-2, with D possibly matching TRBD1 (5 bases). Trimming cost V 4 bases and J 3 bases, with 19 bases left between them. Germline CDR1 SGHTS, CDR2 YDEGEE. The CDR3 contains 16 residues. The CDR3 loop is CASSLQKGWSDYGYTF. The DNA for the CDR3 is TGTGCCAGCAGCCTCCAAAAGGGGTGGTCGGACTATGGCTACACCTTC. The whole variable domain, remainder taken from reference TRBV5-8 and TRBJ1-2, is EAGVTQSPTHLIKTRGQQATLRCSPISGHTSVYWYQQALGLGLQFLLWYDEGEERNRGNFPPRFSGRQFPNYSSELNVNALELEDSALYLCASSLQKGWSDYGYTFGSGTRLTVV.

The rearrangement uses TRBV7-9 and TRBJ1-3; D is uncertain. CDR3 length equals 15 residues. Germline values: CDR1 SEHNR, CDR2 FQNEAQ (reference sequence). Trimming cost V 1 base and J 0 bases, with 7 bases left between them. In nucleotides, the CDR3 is TGTGCCAGCAGCTTAGTACAGAACTCTGGAAACACCATATATTTT. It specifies CASSLVQNSGNTIYF.

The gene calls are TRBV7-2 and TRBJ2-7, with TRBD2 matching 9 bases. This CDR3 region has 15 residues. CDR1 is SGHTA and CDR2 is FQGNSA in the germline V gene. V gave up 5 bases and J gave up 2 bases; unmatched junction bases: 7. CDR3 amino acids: CASSPRTSVAYEQYF. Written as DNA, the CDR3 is TGTGCCAGCAGCCCCCGGACTAGCGTTGCCTACGAGCAGTACTTC.

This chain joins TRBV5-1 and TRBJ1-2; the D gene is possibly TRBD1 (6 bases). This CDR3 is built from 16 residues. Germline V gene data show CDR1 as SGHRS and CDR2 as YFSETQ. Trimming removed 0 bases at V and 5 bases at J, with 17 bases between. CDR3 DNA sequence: TGCGCCAGCAGCTTGGAGGCAGGGGTGTTTGGGTATGGCTACACCTTC. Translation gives CASSLEAGVFGYGYTF.